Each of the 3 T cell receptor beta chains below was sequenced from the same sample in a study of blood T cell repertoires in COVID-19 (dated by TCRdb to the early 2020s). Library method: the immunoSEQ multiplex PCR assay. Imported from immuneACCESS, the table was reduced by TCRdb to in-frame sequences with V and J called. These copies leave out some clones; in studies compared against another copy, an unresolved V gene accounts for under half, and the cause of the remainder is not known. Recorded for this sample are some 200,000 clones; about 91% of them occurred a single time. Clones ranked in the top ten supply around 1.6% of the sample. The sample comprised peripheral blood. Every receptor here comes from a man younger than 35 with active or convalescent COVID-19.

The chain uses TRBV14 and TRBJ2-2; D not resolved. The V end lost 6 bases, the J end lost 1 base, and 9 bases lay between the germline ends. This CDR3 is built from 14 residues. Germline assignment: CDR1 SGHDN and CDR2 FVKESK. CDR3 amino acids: CASRLRQNTGELFF. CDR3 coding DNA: TGTGCCAGCAGGCTCCGACAGAACACCGGGGAGCTGTTTTTT.

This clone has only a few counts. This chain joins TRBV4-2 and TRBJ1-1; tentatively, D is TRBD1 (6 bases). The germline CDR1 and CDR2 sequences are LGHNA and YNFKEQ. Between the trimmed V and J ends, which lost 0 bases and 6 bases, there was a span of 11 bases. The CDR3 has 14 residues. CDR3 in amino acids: CASSQDQGRPEAFF. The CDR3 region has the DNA TGTGCCAGCAGCCAAGATCAGGGGCGCCCTGAAGCTTTCTTT.

The CDR3 is CASSLFPGVDTQYF. The CDR3 DNA follows: TGTGCCAGCAGTTTATTTCCAGGGGTTGATACGCAGTATTTT. The chain links TRBV27 to TRBJ2-3, with TRBD1 as a possible D gene (6 bases). The V end was cut by 1 base, the J end by 6 bases, with 11 bases between. Germline loops: CDR1 MNHEY, CDR2 SMNVEV (reference sequence). This CDR3 region has 14 residues.